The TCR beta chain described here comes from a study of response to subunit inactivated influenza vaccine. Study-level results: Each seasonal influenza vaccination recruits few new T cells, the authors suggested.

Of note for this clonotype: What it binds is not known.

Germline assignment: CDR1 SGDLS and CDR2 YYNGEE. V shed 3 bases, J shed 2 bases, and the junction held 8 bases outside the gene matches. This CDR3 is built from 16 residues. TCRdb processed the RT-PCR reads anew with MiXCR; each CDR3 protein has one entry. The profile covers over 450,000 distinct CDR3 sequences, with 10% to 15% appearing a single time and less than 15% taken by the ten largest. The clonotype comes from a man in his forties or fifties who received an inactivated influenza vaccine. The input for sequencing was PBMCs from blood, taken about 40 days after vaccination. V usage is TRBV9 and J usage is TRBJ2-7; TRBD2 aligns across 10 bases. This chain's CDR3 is CASSAQGLANTYEQYF. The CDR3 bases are TGTGCCAGCAGCGCCCAGGGACTAGCGAATACCTACGAGCAGTACTTC.